Detailed here is one T cell receptor (beta chain). The antigen it recognizes is unknown. Per-nucleotide qualities are absent, and no much larger clonotype sits a single base away. CDR1 and CDR2 are read off the germline V gene as SNHLY and FYNNEI. The CDR3 contains 15 residues, cysteine and phenylalanine counted. Only the CDR3 portion is preserved as DNA: 45 bases, with reading frame beginning at the first base. V and J are truncated by 8 bases and 5 bases respectively, leaving an intervening sequence of 21 bases. This entry belongs to a study of shared clonotypes between healthy human individuals (TCRdb year 2020). Concerning the study at large: A few men and a couple of women, aged 18 to 49 years, made up the cohort. For each donor, three plates each were used for CD4 naive and CD4 memory, two plates were used for CD8 naive, and one plate was used for CD8 memory. To estimate repertoire size and how much clonotypes are shared between individuals, the study performed deep sequencing of blood TCR repertoires from about five healthy adults. To increase sequencing depth and limit assay-specific biases, TCR repertoire library preparation and sequencing were carried out by different laboratories using diverse techniques. Per donor, leukapheresis produced somewhere between about 0.9 and 9.5 billion PBMCs. The investigation overall reported the following: Incomplete sequencing was indicated by rarefaction of sorted-subset datasets, despite the large sequencing depth. Higher generation probabilities were observed for clonotypes shared by all four sorted-subset donors than for non-shared clonotypes. The genetic and exposure-history diversity represented was limited by the small number of donors. Across a handful of donors, roughly 5% of naive CD4, approximately 3.6% of naive CD8, 2% to 2.5% of memory CD4, and about 0.4% of memory CD8 clonotypes were shared. Pairwise subsampling led to the expectation that sequencing depth would affect the degree of clonotype sharing among donors. Sampling was restricted to blood, and TCR repertoires in tissues likely differ from the TCR repertoires found in blood. Naive subsets generally had larger estimated clonotype richness than memory subsets did.

The donors were healthy, HIV-negative adults with no recently reported acute infections or vaccinations. Every donor was a Caucasian adult living in Nashville, Tennessee, USA. Magnetic negative selection was used to enrich CD4+ T cells, after which naive cells were positively selected on CD45RA and the negative fraction became the memory subset. Blood was collected by leukapheresis, and PBMCs were isolated by Ficoll-Histopaque density gradient centrifugation and then cryopreserved in liquid nitrogen vapor phase. Analytical flow cytometry was used to check the purity and quantity of every magnetically sorted T cell population. From each sorted fraction, genomic DNA was isolated and quantified by UV absorbance on a Nanodrop 2000c. TCR CDR3 regions were amplified from genomic DNA by multiplex PCR using the deep immunoSEQ assay. Extracted genomic DNA from each cell subset was spread evenly across all wells of several immunoSEQ 96-well plates, with each plate serving as a replicate. For sorted subsets, roughly 0.2 ug genomic DNA, equal to 30,000 or so T cell genomes, was loaded into each replicate PCR. The purified libraries were quantified using a Qubit 3.0 fluorometer, sized with a Bioanalyzer 2100, and then quantified again using the KAPA Library Quantification kit. Every immunoSEQ 96-well plate was sequenced on a separate single-read 150-cycle Illumina NextSeq 550 flow cell. The paper's processing steps were these. Because the immunoSEQ output held only junctional sequences and lacked quality scores, the filtering could not match the filtering applied to full-length reads. To assign V/J genes and CDR3, sequences were annotated against IMGT germline references using PyIR, a Python wrapper for IgBLAST v1.9. Reads were removed for weak V/J assignments (E-value above 1e-6), missing CDR3, stop codons, out-of-frame junctions, or ambiguous translated residues. V3J clonotypes were defined as sequences sharing an identical inferred V gene, J gene, and CDR3 amino acid sequence. Percentage overlap between repertoires was computed as shared unique clonotypes divided by the size of the smaller repertoire. Richness of each repertoire was evaluated using RTK rarefaction, the Chao1 estimator, and Recon v2.1 estimates of unobserved clonotypes. For all TCRbeta clonotypes obtained by the gDNA method from a handful of donors, generation probabilities were computed with OLGA. What TCRdb holds here is the immuneACCESS table cut down to in-frame rearrangements. Part of the clones is not present; checked against another copy, under half of the missing clones reflect an unresolved V gene, and the others are unexplained. That table furnishes V, J and clone size, whereas the DNA furnished D and trimming. The table for this sample lists 1,400,000 or so clones; approximately 98.5% of them were counted only once. The ten largest clonotypes hold 0.36% of the sample.

This receptor was identified in a man aged 25 to 40 in good health. The sample comprised naive CD4+ T cells sorted from blood. The cell subset or site label on this specimen signifies: CD45RA+ positively selected. Recombination linked TRBV2 to TRBJ2-5; D gene: possibly TRBD2, on 6 matching bases. This receptor carries the CDR3 CASSRGRPSRETQYF. The nucleotide sequence is given as TGTGCCAGCTCCCGGGGGAGGCCCTCTAGGGAGACCCAGTACTTC.